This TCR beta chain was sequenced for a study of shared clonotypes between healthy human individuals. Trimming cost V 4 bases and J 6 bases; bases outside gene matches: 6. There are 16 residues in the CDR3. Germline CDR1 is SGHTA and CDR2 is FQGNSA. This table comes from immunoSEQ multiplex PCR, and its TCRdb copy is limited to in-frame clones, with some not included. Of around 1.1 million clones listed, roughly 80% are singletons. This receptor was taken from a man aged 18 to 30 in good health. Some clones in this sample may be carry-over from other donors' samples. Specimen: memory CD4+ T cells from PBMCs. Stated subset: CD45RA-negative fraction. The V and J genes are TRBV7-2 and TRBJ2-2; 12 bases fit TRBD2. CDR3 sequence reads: CASSSSGLAGSGELFF. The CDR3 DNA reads TGTGCCAGCAGCTCCAGCGGACTAGCGGGATCCGGGGAGCTGTTTTTT.